This T cell receptor beta chain derives from a study of blood T cell repertoires in COVID-19. Original methodology: Cell counts per sample came from amplifying reference gene primers. Using immunoSEQ multiplex PCR, the repertoire was profiled, and TCRdb retains in-frame clones only, with some absent. V, J and clone size were drawn from that table, and D and trimming were deduced from the DNA. The sample lists over 15,000 clones, 80% to 90% occurring once. The germline CDR1 and CDR2 sequences are LNHDA and SQIVND (reference sequence). The V and J ends lost 1 base and 0 bases respectively, with 7 bases between them. This CDR3 comprises 15 residues. A few counts support this clone.

V and J are TRBV19 and TRBJ1-5; D not certain. Specimen: peripheral blood. This clonotype was obtained from a human donor in a cohort sampled during active COVID-19. The CDR3 DNA is TGTGCCAGTAGTATAGCTGAGTATAGCAATCAGCCCCAGCATTTT. Its translation: CASSIAEYSNQPQHF.